This is a list of T cell receptor beta chains from one sample in a study of cytomegalovirus exposure and HLA in healthy donors. The protocol was immunoSEQ multiplex PCR, while the TCRdb copy is restricted to in-frame clones and leaves out a portion. The data show about 38,000 clones, with 55% to 75% seen just once and under 8% held by the top ten. The material sequenced was PBMCs. The origin of the receptors is a man aged 25 to 40 in good health and CMV-seronegative. CDR3s include the opening cysteine and the closing phenylalanine or tryptophan. Each record gives: CDR3 protein, CDR3 DNA, clone size, D gene, V gene, J gene. A D gene is named only where the DNA matches it firmly. Some rows have no size entry. The others give once, few or many, or a class for an expanded clone.

CDR3aa: CASSLTADNEQFF
CDR3nt: TGTGCCAGCAGCTTGACAGCTGACAATGAGCAGTTCTTC
abundance: .
d_gene: .
v_gene: TRBV5-4
j_gene: TRBJ2-1

CDR3aa: CASSDRYQETQYF
CDR3nt: TGTGCCAGCAGTGACAGGTACCAAGAGACCCAGTACTTC
abundance: few
d_gene: .
v_gene: TRBV25-1
j_gene: TRBJ2-5

CDR3aa: CASRPGDTTYEQYF
CDR3nt: TGTGCCAGCAGACCAGGGGACACCACCTACGAGCAGTACTTC
abundance: .
d_gene: .
v_gene: TRBV6-1
j_gene: TRBJ2-7

CDR3aa: CASSEGGQRFRGQYF
CDR3nt: TGCGCCAGCAGTGAGGGCGGGCAGCGGTTTCGCGGGCAGTACTTC
abundance: .
d_gene: .
v_gene: TRBV10-1
j_gene: TRBJ2-7

CDR3aa: CASSQDWANLNQPQHF
CDR3nt: TGTGCCAGCAGCCAAGATTGGGCTAATCTCAATCAGCCCCAGCATTTT
abundance: .
d_gene: .
v_gene: TRBV4-2
j_gene: TRBJ1-5

CDR3aa: CSTRDRGNQPQHF
CDR3nt: TGCAGCACTCGGGACAGGGGCAATCAGCCCCAGCATTTT
abundance: .
d_gene: TRBD1
v_gene: TRBV29-1
j_gene: TRBJ1-5

CDR3aa: CASSLGSPRDEQFF
CDR3nt: TGTGCCAGCAGTTTGGGGAGCCCTAGGGATGAGCAGTTCTTC
abundance: .
d_gene: .
v_gene: TRBV28
j_gene: TRBJ2-1

CDR3aa: CSVANGGDYGYTF
CDR3nt: TGCAGCGTAGCCAACGGGGGGGACTATGGCTACACCTTC
abundance: few
d_gene: .
v_gene: TRBV29-1
j_gene: TRBJ1-2

CDR3aa: CASSTGQGSLHEQYF
CDR3nt: TGTGCCAGCAGCACAGGACAGGGGAGTTTGCACGAGCAGTACTTC
abundance: .
d_gene: TRBD1
v_gene: TRBV28
j_gene: TRBJ2-7

CDR3aa: CASSPQSSGNTIYF
CDR3nt: TGTGCCAGCAGCCCGCAGTCCTCTGGAAACACCATATATTTT
abundance: few
d_gene: .
v_gene: TRBV5-6
j_gene: TRBJ1-3

CDR3aa: CASSPPGQGTYEQYF
CDR3nt: TGCGCCAGCAGCCCGCCGGGACAGGGGACCTACGAGCAGTACTTC
abundance: .
d_gene: TRBD1
v_gene: TRBV5-1
j_gene: TRBJ2-7

CDR3aa: CASSEAGFVYEQYF
CDR3nt: TGTGCCAGCAGTGAGGCGGGTTTTGTCTACGAGCAGTACTTC
abundance: .
d_gene: .
v_gene: TRBV25-1
j_gene: TRBJ2-7

CDR3aa: CASSQVLQPQHF
CDR3nt: TGTGCCAGCAGTCAGGTTTTGCAGCCCCAGCATTTT
abundance: .
d_gene: .
v_gene: TRBV6-6
j_gene: TRBJ1-5

CDR3aa: CASSQRTVISTDTQYF
CDR3nt: TGCGCCAGCAGCCAACGGACAGTTATTAGCACAGATACGCAGTATTTT
abundance: .
d_gene: .
v_gene: TRBV4-3
j_gene: TRBJ2-3

CDR3aa: CASSGKRLGKYF
CDR3nt: TGTGCCAGCAGTGGGAAGAGACTAGGAAAGTATTTT
abundance: .
d_gene: .
v_gene: TRBV28
j_gene: TRBJ2-3

CDR3aa: CASSVGTGGNTEAFF
CDR3nt: TGTGCCAGCAGCGTAGGGACAGGGGGTAACACTGAAGCTTTCTTT
abundance: .
d_gene: TRBD1
v_gene: TRBV9
j_gene: TRBJ1-1

CDR3aa: CASSPSGGGRGGELFF
CDR3nt: TGTGCCAGCAGCCCCAGCGGGGGGGGAAGAGGCGGGGAGCTGTTTTTT
abundance: .
d_gene: TRBD2
v_gene: TRBV7-2
j_gene: TRBJ2-2

CDR3aa: CASSLNQEQFF
CDR3nt: TGCGCCAGCAGCTTGAATCAGGAGCAGTTCTTC
abundance: .
d_gene: .
v_gene: TRBV5-1
j_gene: TRBJ2-1

CDR3aa: CASRSGGTFSEAFF
CDR3nt: TGTGCCAGCAGGAGTGGAGGGACGTTCTCTGAAGCTTTCTTT
abundance: .
d_gene: .
v_gene: TRBV28
j_gene: TRBJ1-1

CDR3aa: CASSQEGLATGELFF
CDR3nt: TGCGCCAGCAGCCAAGAGGGACTAGCGACCGGGGAGCTGTTTTTT
abundance: .
d_gene: TRBD2
v_gene: TRBV4-3
j_gene: TRBJ2-2

CDR3aa: CASSGGGGPRGEQYF
CDR3nt: TGCGCCAGCAGTGGTGGCGGGGGGCCCAGGGGCGAGCAGTACTTC
abundance: .
d_gene: TRBD2
v_gene: TRBV10-2
j_gene: TRBJ2-7

CDR3aa: CASSLTGTNEKLFF
CDR3nt: TGTGCCAGCAGCTTAACAGGAACTAATGAAAAACTGTTTTTT
abundance: .
d_gene: .
v_gene: TRBV7-2
j_gene: TRBJ1-4

CDR3aa: CASRSRRREGPEQYF
CDR3nt: TGTGCCAGCAGATCCCGTCGCCGGGAGGGCCCCGAGCAGTACTTC
abundance: .
d_gene: TRBD2
v_gene: TRBV28
j_gene: TRBJ2-7

CDR3aa: CASSDSTGGNSPLHF
CDR3nt: TGTGCCAGCAGTGACTCGACAGGAGGTAATTCACCCCTCCACTTT
abundance: .
d_gene: .
v_gene: TRBV2
j_gene: TRBJ1-6

CDR3aa: CASSLGYRGPVGEKLFF
CDR3nt: TGTGCCAGCAGCTTAGGATACAGGGGGCCGGTTGGTGAAAAACTGTTTTTT
abundance: few
d_gene: TRBD1
v_gene: TRBV7-2
j_gene: TRBJ1-4

CDR3aa: CASSQAAAGNTIYF
CDR3nt: TGCGCCAGCAGCCAAGCCGCGGCTGGAAACACCATATATTTT
abundance: .
d_gene: .
v_gene: TRBV4-1
j_gene: TRBJ1-3

CDR3aa: CASSQVWQGAAQPQHF
CDR3nt: TGCGCCAGCAGCCAAGTGTGGCAGGGGGCCGCTCAGCCCCAGCATTTT
abundance: .
d_gene: TRBD1
v_gene: TRBV4-1
j_gene: TRBJ1-5

CDR3aa: CASRGQANQPQHF
CDR3nt: TGTGCCAGCAGAGGACAGGCTAATCAGCCCCAGCATTTT
abundance: .
d_gene: TRBD1
v_gene: TRBV6-5
j_gene: TRBJ1-5

CDR3aa: CASSLGYRESEQYF
CDR3nt: TGCGCCAGCAGCCTAGGGTACAGGGAGTCCGAGCAGTACTTC
abundance: .
d_gene: .
v_gene: TRBV4-1
j_gene: TRBJ2-7

CDR3aa: CASSPDRGEQYF
CDR3nt: TGTGCCAGCAGTCCGGACAGGGGCGAGCAGTACTTC
abundance: .
d_gene: TRBD1
v_gene: TRBV2
j_gene: TRBJ2-7

CDR3aa: CSAPGAGGENIQYF
CDR3nt: TGCAGCGCCCCGGGGGCGGGAGGTGAAAACATTCAGTACTTC
abundance: few
d_gene: TRBD2
v_gene: TRBV29-1
j_gene: TRBJ2-4

CDR3aa: CASREGQAGSYEQYF
CDR3nt: TGTGCCAGCAGGGAAGGACAGGCGGGGAGCTACGAGCAGTACTTC
abundance: .
d_gene: .
v_gene: TRBV28
j_gene: TRBJ2-7

CDR3aa: CASSRDTQETQYF
CDR3nt: TGCGCCAGCAGCAGGGACACCCAAGAGACCCAGTACTTC
abundance: once
d_gene: .
v_gene: TRBV5-1
j_gene: TRBJ2-5

CDR3aa: CASSLGALGVAFF
CDR3nt: TGTGCCAGCAGCCTGGGAGCGTTGGGTGTGGCTTTCTTT
abundance: .
d_gene: .
v_gene: TRBV5-6
j_gene: TRBJ1-1

CDR3aa: CASRRYRDRGGHEQFF
CDR3nt: TGTGCCAGCAGGCGATACCGGGACAGGGGAGGTCATGAGCAGTTCTTC
abundance: .
d_gene: TRBD1
v_gene: TRBV5-4
j_gene: TRBJ2-1

CDR3aa: CASSGTGGKLFF
CDR3nt: TGTGCCAGCAGCGGGACAGGAGGAAAACTGTTTTTT
abundance: few
d_gene: TRBD1
v_gene: TRBV2
j_gene: TRBJ1-4

CDR3aa: CASVGRGGGNTEAFF
CDR3nt: TGTGCCAGCGTCGGGCGTGGGGGAGGCAACACTGAAGCTTTCTTT
abundance: .
d_gene: .
v_gene: TRBV6-6
j_gene: TRBJ1-1

CDR3aa: CASSRDTDSNQPQHF
CDR3nt: TGTGCCAGCAGCCGGGACACTGATAGCAATCAGCCCCAGCATTTT
abundance: once
d_gene: .
v_gene: TRBV7-2
j_gene: TRBJ1-5

CDR3aa: CSVEDRLALSYNEQFF
CDR3nt: TGCAGCGTTGAAGATCGATTGGCATTGTCCTACAATGAGCAGTTCTTC
abundance: .
d_gene: .
v_gene: TRBV29-1
j_gene: TRBJ2-1

CDR3aa: CASSRRLLNTEAFF
CDR3nt: TGTGCCAGCAGCCGGCGACTGTTGAACACTGAAGCTTTCTTT
abundance: once
d_gene: .
v_gene: TRBV7-8
j_gene: TRBJ1-1

CDR3aa: CATSRGPGYGYTF
CDR3nt: TGTGCCACCAGCAGGGGGCCCGGCTATGGCTACACCTTC
abundance: .
d_gene: .
v_gene: TRBV15
j_gene: TRBJ1-2

CDR3aa: CASSSPPGENTEAFF
CDR3nt: TGTGCCAGCAGCTCGCCCCCCGGGGAAAACACTGAAGCTTTCTTT
abundance: few
d_gene: .
v_gene: TRBV11-2
j_gene: TRBJ1-1

CDR3aa: CASRGTVITGELFF
CDR3nt: TGTGCCAGCAGAGGGACAGTCATCACCGGGGAGCTGTTTTTT
abundance: .
d_gene: TRBD1
v_gene: TRBV27
j_gene: TRBJ2-2

CDR3aa: CASSPQGASYEQYF
CDR3nt: TGTGCCAGCAGCCCACAGGGGGCATCCTACGAGCAGTACTTC
abundance: medium-sized
d_gene: TRBD1
v_gene: TRBV11-2
j_gene: TRBJ2-7

CDR3aa: CASSQGRGLDNSPLHF
CDR3nt: TGTGCCAGCAGCCAAGGGCGGGGCTTGGATAATTCACCCCTCCACTTT
abundance: .
d_gene: .
v_gene: TRBV7-2
j_gene: TRBJ1-6

CDR3aa: CASSPGLAGDIRGLEQFF
CDR3nt: TGTGCCAGCAGCCCGGGACTAGCGGGAGATATTCGTGGTCTTGAGCAGTTCTTC
abundance: .
d_gene: TRBD2
v_gene: TRBV7-8
j_gene: TRBJ2-1

CDR3aa: CASSLAQANTQYF
CDR3nt: TGTGCCAGCAGCTTAGCGCAGGCCAATACGCAGTATTTT
abundance: .
d_gene: .
v_gene: TRBV7-9
j_gene: TRBJ2-3

CDR3aa: CSAVDRYEQYF
CDR3nt: TGCAGTGCTGTGGACAGGTACGAGCAGTACTTC
abundance: .
d_gene: TRBD1
v_gene: TRBV20-1
j_gene: TRBJ2-7

CDR3aa: CASSWDRGGYTF
CDR3nt: TGTGCCAGCAGCTGGGACAGGGGCGGCTACACCTTC
abundance: .
d_gene: TRBD1
v_gene: TRBV11-2
j_gene: TRBJ1-2

CDR3aa: CASTTGQGLNQPQHF
CDR3nt: TGTGCCAGCACCACAGGACAGGGCCTCAATCAGCCCCAGCATTTT
abundance: .
d_gene: TRBD1
v_gene: TRBV28
j_gene: TRBJ1-5

CDR3aa: CASSPRDRGNEQFF
CDR3nt: TGTGCCAGCAGCCCCCGGGACAGGGGTAATGAGCAGTTCTTC
abundance: .
d_gene: TRBD1
v_gene: TRBV14
j_gene: TRBJ2-1

CDR3aa: CASTRSREETQYF
CDR3nt: TGTGCCAGTACTAGGTCCCGGGAAGAGACCCAGTACTTC
abundance: .
d_gene: .
v_gene: TRBV19
j_gene: TRBJ2-5

CDR3aa: CAISDLDRDGNTIYF
CDR3nt: TGTGCCATCAGTGACCTAGACAGAGATGGAAACACCATATATTTT
abundance: .
d_gene: .
v_gene: TRBV10-3
j_gene: TRBJ1-3

CDR3aa: CASSSGISRGYTF
CDR3nt: TGTGCCAGCAGCTCAGGGATTTCGAGGGGCTACACCTTC
abundance: .
d_gene: .
v_gene: TRBV7-8
j_gene: TRBJ1-2

CDR3aa: CASSFEMTVRRTGELFF
CDR3nt: TGTGCCAGCAGCTTTGAGATGACAGTTCGAAGGACCGGGGAGCTGTTTTTT
abundance: .
d_gene: .
v_gene: TRBV5-8
j_gene: TRBJ2-2